The sequence of this T cell receptor (beta chain) was determined in a study of cytomegalovirus exposure and HLA in healthy donors. Whole-study context: Clustering assigned about 79% of the roughly 400 genotyped donors to the Caucasian-associated ancestry cluster.

Looked up from germline, CDR1 is MNHEY and CDR2 is SMNVEV (reference sequence). Unmatched junction bases numbered 5, after V lost 4 bases and J lost 2 bases. The CDR3 is 15 residues long. Overall study results and limits: Clonal expansion, a later analysis showed, was greater in HLA-associated TCR beta chains than in equally common others. Three chains linked to CMV were shown in vitro to be specific for CMV antigens. The study designated 160 or so TCR beta chains cytomegalovirus-associated.

PCR involved 60 Vbeta and 13 Jbeta primers. Assay: immunoSEQ multiplex PCR; the TCRdb copy retains only in-frame clones and omits some. The sample yields under 85,000 clones, 60% to 85% seen once. Regarding this clone: What it recognizes is unknown.

This TCR was recovered from a middle-aged man in good health and CMV-seronegative. This rearrangement joins TRBV27 to TRBJ2-3, with 8 bases fitting TRBD2. Sequenced sample: PBMCs. CDR3 region: CASSSLAAFTDTQYF. The CDR3 DNA follows: TGTGCCAGCAGTTCACTAGCGGCCTTCACAGATACGCAGTATTTT.